Listed below are T cell receptor beta chains from one sample, sequenced in a study of T cell responses to AZD1222 COVID-19 vaccine. Only in-frame clones appear in the TCRdb table, and some are missing; sequencing was by immunoSEQ multiplex PCR. In the table there are 100,000 to 150,000 clones, 93% of which are singletons. The starting material was peripheral blood, obtained on day 0 of AZD1222 vaccination. These receptors all stem from an adult in good health. CDR3s include the opening cysteine and the closing phenylalanine or tryptophan. Fields, in order: D gene, V gene, J gene, CDR3 protein. The D gene is left open where the match is weak.

d_call: .; v_call: TRBV19; j_call: TRBJ2-7; cdr3_aa: CASSSPPLDEQYF
d_call: TRBD2; v_call: TRBV30; j_call: TRBJ2-5; cdr3_aa: CAWTSGRGYQETQYF
d_call: TRBD1; v_call: TRBV6-6; j_call: TRBJ2-7; cdr3_aa: CAVKGAGNYEQYF
d_call: TRBD2; v_call: TRBV7-7; j_call: TRBJ2-5; cdr3_aa: CASSSGGGVKETQYF
d_call: TRBD2; v_call: TRBV7-3; j_call: TRBJ2-3; cdr3_aa: CASSFSGLRDTQYF
d_call: .; v_call: TRBV11-3; j_call: TRBJ2-3; cdr3_aa: CASSPRGAGVGADTQYF
d_call: .; v_call: TRBV2; j_call: TRBJ1-6; cdr3_aa: CAWADSRDSPLHF
d_call: .; v_call: TRBV27; j_call: TRBJ1-4; cdr3_aa: CASSLNRGGTRLFF
d_call: .; v_call: TRBV4-1; j_call: TRBJ2-5; cdr3_aa: CASSQVRGFEETQYF
d_call: .; v_call: TRBV3-1/TRBV3-2; j_call: TRBJ2-7; cdr3_aa: CASSQSYEQYF
d_call: TRBD1; v_call: TRBV7-9; j_call: TRBJ2-1; cdr3_aa: CASSSDRGGQFF
d_call: .; v_call: TRBV28; j_call: TRBJ2-7; cdr3_aa: CASSQGGKGANEQYF
d_call: .; v_call: TRBV30; j_call: TRBJ1-5; cdr3_aa: CAWSDLNGAQHF
d_call: TRBD2; v_call: TRBV5-6; j_call: TRBJ2-7; cdr3_aa: CASSSGLAVSYEQYF
d_call: .; v_call: TRBV10-2; j_call: TRBJ1-5; cdr3_aa: CASSVWGYQPQHF
d_call: .; v_call: TRBV24-1; j_call: TRBJ2-2; cdr3_aa: CATSQGNGGELFF
d_call: TRBD2; v_call: TRBV9; j_call: TRBJ2-1; cdr3_aa: CASSETSGIGYEQFF
d_call: .; v_call: TRBV10-3; j_call: TRBJ2-7; cdr3_aa: CAIQTNYEQYF
d_call: .; v_call: TRBV12-3/TRBV12-4; j_call: TRBJ2-5; cdr3_aa: CASSFGFETQYF
d_call: .; v_call: TRBV6-6; j_call: TRBJ2-7; cdr3_aa: CASTGPSTDSYEQYF
d_call: .; v_call: TRBV7-2; j_call: TRBJ2-1; cdr3_aa: CASGIRTNSYNEQFF
d_call: TRBD1; v_call: TRBV2; j_call: TRBJ2-1; cdr3_aa: CASSETQGEFF
d_call: TRBD1; v_call: TRBV25-1; j_call: TRBJ2-1; cdr3_aa: CASSGQGVNEQFF
d_call: TRBD1; v_call: TRBV19; j_call: TRBJ2-7; cdr3_aa: CATRWGTEPTWEQYF
d_call: .; v_call: TRBV2; j_call: TRBJ1-3; cdr3_aa: CASSEGEGTDSGNTIYF
d_call: TRBD1; v_call: TRBV30; j_call: TRBJ2-7; cdr3_aa: CAWSPRQGAYEQYF
d_call: TRBD1; v_call: TRBV19; j_call: TRBJ1-4; cdr3_aa: CASSMGQRTTNEKLFF
d_call: TRBD1; v_call: TRBV9; j_call: TRBJ2-5; cdr3_aa: CASSAGQGKETQYF
d_call: .; v_call: TRBV7-9; j_call: TRBJ1-5; cdr3_aa: CASSFADPPQHF
d_call: .; v_call: TRBV7-2; j_call: TRBJ2-1; cdr3_aa: CASSSRIRHEQFF
d_call: TRBD1; v_call: TRBV29-1; j_call: TRBJ1-3; cdr3_aa: CSVWVTGASGNTIYF
d_call: TRBD1; v_call: TRBV6-5; j_call: TRBJ2-1; cdr3_aa: CASRKDRADEQFF
d_call: .; v_call: TRBV30; j_call: TRBJ1-2; cdr3_aa: CAWSVGRSGYGYTF
d_call: .; v_call: TRBV27; j_call: TRBJ1-4; cdr3_aa: CASSLGSESPGEKLFF
d_call: .; v_call: TRBV19; j_call: TRBJ1-3; cdr3_aa: CASSRPGHTSGNTIYF
d_call: .; v_call: TRBV5-1; j_call: TRBJ2-7; cdr3_aa: CASSPEFTSSYEQYF
d_call: .; v_call: TRBV24-1; j_call: TRBJ2-1; cdr3_aa: CATSHSQSHDNEQFF
d_call: TRBD1; v_call: TRBV19; j_call: TRBJ2-7; cdr3_aa: CASGDSSYEQYF
d_call: TRBD2; v_call: TRBV13; j_call: TRBJ2-1; cdr3_aa: CASSLALALGDEQFF
d_call: .; v_call: TRBV19; j_call: TRBJ2-7; cdr3_aa: CAPPGVGGTYEQYF
d_call: .; v_call: TRBV5-1; j_call: TRBJ1-2; cdr3_aa: CASSLVLSYGYTF
d_call: .; v_call: TRBV7-2; j_call: TRBJ1-3; cdr3_aa: CASSLTTLSGNTIYF
d_call: .; v_call: TRBV7-9; j_call: TRBJ2-2; cdr3_aa: CASSLMQEGELFF
d_call: TRBD1; v_call: TRBV3-1/TRBV3-2; j_call: TRBJ1-2; cdr3_aa: CASSPSFQGVGGYTF
d_call: .; v_call: TRBV30; j_call: TRBJ2-1; cdr3_aa: CAWSTGGNEQFF
d_call: .; v_call: TRBV3-1/TRBV3-2; j_call: TRBJ2-7; cdr3_aa: CASSHNPGTPYEQYF
d_call: .; v_call: TRBV29-1; j_call: TRBJ1-2; cdr3_aa: CSVEWAGHQYYGYTF
d_call: TRBD1; v_call: TRBV6-1; j_call: TRBJ2-3; cdr3_aa: CATKGAVATDTQYF
d_call: TRBD2; v_call: TRBV30; j_call: TRBJ2-7; cdr3_aa: CAWSGSSGSYYEQYF
d_call: .; v_call: TRBV5-5; j_call: TRBJ1-4; cdr3_aa: CASSYDSSRTTNEKLFF
d_call: TRBD2; v_call: TRBV4-3; j_call: TRBJ2-3; cdr3_aa: CASSQDRAGITDTQYF
d_call: TRBD1; v_call: TRBV6-6; j_call: TRBJ1-1; cdr3_aa: CASSYTGAFMNTEAFF
d_call: TRBD1; v_call: TRBV27; j_call: TRBJ1-1; cdr3_aa: CASSDAGGRTEAFF